The count of the clone carrying this T cell receptor (beta chain) is one. This sample stems from a study of control samples from healthy donors and cancer patients. Clones were sequenced by immunoSEQ multiplex PCR, and TCRdb holds only the in-frame ones, with some missing. This sample has tens of thousands of clones, with more than 65% found just once. In germline, CDR1 is MDHEN, CDR2 SYDVKM. V trimming: 6 bases; J trimming: 3 bases; junction bases outside the gene matches: 2. The CDR3 length is 14 residues. The rearrangement uses TRBV28 and TRBJ2-3, with 11 bases lining up with TRBD2. The sequencing sample was made of formalin-fixed, paraffin-embedded tissue. The TCR was taken from a male donor with melanoma. Here the CDR3 DNA reads TGTGCCAGCAGCCTAGCGGGAGGAACAGATACGCAGTATTTT. Its translation: CASSLAGGTDTQYF.